This T cell receptor beta chain was recovered during a study of blood T cell repertoires in COVID-19 (dated by TCRdb to the early 2020s). For context, the study as a whole: The collaborator samples originated in the United States, Italy and Spain and spanned the acute and convalescent phases of COVID-19. Sample metadata almost always included a de-identified subject ID, COVID-19 status, age in years and sex. Samples came from the ongoing ImmuneRACE study (first 160 participants) plus 1,254 subjects from 6 global collaborators. Where available, HLA class I and class II types were taken from metadata supplied by the sample provider and were not determined by assay-based typing. Deeply sampled blood TCRbeta repertoires from subjects exposed to, actively infected with, or recovered from COVID-19 were included in the dataset. The repertoires were made available in a free public database intended to serve as a resource for research on the immune response to SARS-CoV-2. The prospective study material was composed of cDNA or gDNA derived from T cells, B-cell-depleted T cells, or PBMCs.

Worth noting for this clone: What antigen it recognizes has not been identified. There are no base qualities to consult, and no much larger clone falls within one base.

Collaborating institutions collected whole blood in K2EDTA tubes following their own protocols. For TCRbeta analysis, collaborators shipped samples in one of three forms: frozen whole blood, isolated PBMCs, or DNA extracted from either of those sample types. The germline V and J ends show losses of 5 bases and 6 bases respectively, and no gene match explains 5 bases of the junction. The CDR3, from cysteine to phenylalanine, totals 15 residues. Here the CDR3 DNA is all that survives: 45 bases in frame from base 1. Sequences SEHNR (CDR1) and FQNEAQ (CDR2) are obtained from the germline V gene (reference sequence). General study outcomes and caveats: The amount of clinical and demographic metadata varied by source and participant and was provided uncurated.

TCRbeta CDR3 regions were amplified from genomic DNA by means of the immunoSEQ Assay, a bias-controlled multiplex PCR. The original pipeline was this. Within the assay, amplification of reference gene primers was used to estimate how many nucleated cells each sample contained. Sequence reads were collapsed and filtered to measure the absolute abundance of every unique TCRbeta CDR3 rearrangement. For each sample, productive Simpson clonality was calculated by taking the square root of Simpson's diversity index across productive rearrangements. The table comes from immuneACCESS by way of TCRdb, which keeps in-frame sequences with V and J called. Part of the clones is missing from these tables; in studies checked, under half for an unresolved V gene and the rest for unknown reasons. V and J calls and clone size are copied from that table; D and trimming were computed from the DNA. The sample has about 130,000 clones on record, about 85% of them singletons. The ten largest clones add up to around 4.1% of the sample.

The material sequenced was peripheral blood. Recombination joined TRBV7-9 with TRBJ2-1; TRBD2 matches 12 bases in the middle. The receptor was derived from a human donor in a cohort sampled during active COVID-19. The nucleotides are TGTGCCAGCAGCACTCTAGCGGGAGGGCCCAATGAGCAGTTCTTC. It specifies CASSTLAGGPNEQFF.